The entry that follows covers one T cell receptor (beta chain) sequence. Its antigen is unknown. These data originate in a study of beta chain features in type 1 diabetes. Looking at the study overall: Examination of sorted cells across all samples involved approximately 100,000,000 cells.

V was pared by 1 base and J by 4 bases, with 11 bases between. The CDR3 totals 14 residues. Germline V lookup: CDR1 KGHSH, CDR2 LQKENI. CD4+ naive, central memory, regulatory and stem cell-like memory cells were sorted via CD45RO/CCR7/CD25/CD127/CD95/CD27. General observations from the study: Naive, central memory and regulatory TCRB repertoires appeared more similar among patients than healthy donors. Resolution of whether HLA type affects TCRB rearrangement was not achieved here.

As every portion of the isolated RNA was reverse transcribed, the sequencing read expressed TCRB transcripts. TCRdb keeps only in-frame clones here, not all; method: immunoSEQ multiplex PCR. The sample contains 900,000 or so clones, under 20% of which appear only once. This clonotype was obtained from a woman aged 18-29 years in good health. The V and J genes are TRBV18 and TRBJ2-7, with D perhaps matching TRBD1 (5 bases). Sample: naive CD4+ T cells from blood. In DNA form, the CDR3 reads TGTGCCAGCTCACCACATTACGACAGATACGAGCAGTACTTC. Translating gives CASSPHYDRYEQYF.